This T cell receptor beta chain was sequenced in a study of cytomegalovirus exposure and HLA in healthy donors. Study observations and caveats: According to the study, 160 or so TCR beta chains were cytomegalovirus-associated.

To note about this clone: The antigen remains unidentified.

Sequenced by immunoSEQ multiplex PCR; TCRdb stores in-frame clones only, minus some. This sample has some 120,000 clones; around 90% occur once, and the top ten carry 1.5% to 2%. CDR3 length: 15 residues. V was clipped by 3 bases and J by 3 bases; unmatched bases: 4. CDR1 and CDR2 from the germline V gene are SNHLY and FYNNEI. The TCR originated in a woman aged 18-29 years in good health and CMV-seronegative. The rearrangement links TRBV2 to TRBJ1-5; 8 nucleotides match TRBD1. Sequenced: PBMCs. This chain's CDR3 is CASSERTGPNQPQHF. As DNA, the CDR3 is TGTGCCAGCAGTGAGCGGACAGGGCCCAATCAGCCCCAGCATTTT.